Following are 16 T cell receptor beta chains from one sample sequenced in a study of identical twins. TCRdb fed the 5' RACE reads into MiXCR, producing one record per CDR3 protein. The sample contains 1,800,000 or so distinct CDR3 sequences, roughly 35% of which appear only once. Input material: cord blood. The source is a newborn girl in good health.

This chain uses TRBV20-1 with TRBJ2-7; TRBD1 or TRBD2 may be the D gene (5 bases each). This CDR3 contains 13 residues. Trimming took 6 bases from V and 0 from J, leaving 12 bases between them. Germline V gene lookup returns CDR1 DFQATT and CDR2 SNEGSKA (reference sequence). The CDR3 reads CSAQDSRSYEQYF. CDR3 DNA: TGCAGTGCACAGGACTCCCGCTCCTACGAGCAGTACTTC.

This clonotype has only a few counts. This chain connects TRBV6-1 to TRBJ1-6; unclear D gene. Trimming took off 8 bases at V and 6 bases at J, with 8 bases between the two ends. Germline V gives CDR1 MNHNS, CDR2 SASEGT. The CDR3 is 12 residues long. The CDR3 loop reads CASDRFNSPLHF. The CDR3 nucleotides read TGTGCCAGCGATCGTTTTAATTCACCCCTCCACTTT.

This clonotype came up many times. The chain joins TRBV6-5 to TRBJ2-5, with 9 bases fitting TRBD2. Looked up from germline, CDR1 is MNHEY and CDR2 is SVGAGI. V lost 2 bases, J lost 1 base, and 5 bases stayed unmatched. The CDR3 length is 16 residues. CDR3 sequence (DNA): TGTGCCAGCAGTTACGGCTCTAGCGGGGTCCAAGAGACCCAGTACTTC. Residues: CASSYGSSGVQETQYF.

In DNA form, the CDR3 reads TGCGCCAGCAGCCAAGATACTAGTTTTCCCGGGGAGCTGTTTTTT. Its protein is CASSQDTSFPGELFF. This chain connects TRBV4-1 to TRBJ2-2; D possibly corresponds to TRBD2 (5 bases). V lost 0 bases and J 6 bases, leaving 11 bases between the germline ends. CDR1 is MGHRA, CDR2 YSYEKL, per germline. This CDR3 is 15 amino acids long.

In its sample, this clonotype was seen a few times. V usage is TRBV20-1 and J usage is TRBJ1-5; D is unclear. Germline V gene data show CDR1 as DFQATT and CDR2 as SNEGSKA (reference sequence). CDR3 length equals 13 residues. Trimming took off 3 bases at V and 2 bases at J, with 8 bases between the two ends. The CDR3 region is CSASLRGNQPQHF. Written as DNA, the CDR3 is TGCAGTGCTAGTTTAAGGGGCAATCAGCCCCAGCATTTT.

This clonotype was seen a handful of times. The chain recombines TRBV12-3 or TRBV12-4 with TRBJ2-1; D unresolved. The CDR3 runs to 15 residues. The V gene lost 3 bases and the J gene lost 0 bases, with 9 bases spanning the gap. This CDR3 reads CASSFYPSSYNEQFF. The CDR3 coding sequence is TGTGCCAGCAGTTTCTACCCTAGCTCCTACAATGAGCAGTTCTTC.

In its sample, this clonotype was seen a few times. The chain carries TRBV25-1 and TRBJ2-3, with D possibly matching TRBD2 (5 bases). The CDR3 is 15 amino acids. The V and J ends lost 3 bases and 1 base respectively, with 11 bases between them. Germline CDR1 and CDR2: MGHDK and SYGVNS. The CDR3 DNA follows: TGTGCCAGCAGTGAGACGGGATCCCGCACAGATACGCAGTATTTT. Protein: CASSETGSRTDTQYF.

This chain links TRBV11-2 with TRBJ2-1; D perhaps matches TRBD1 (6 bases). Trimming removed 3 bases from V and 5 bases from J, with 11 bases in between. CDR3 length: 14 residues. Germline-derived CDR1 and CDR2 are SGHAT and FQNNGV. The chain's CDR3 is CASSFQGLDNEQFF. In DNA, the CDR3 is TGTGCCAGCAGCTTTCAGGGGCTAGACAATGAGCAGTTCTTC.

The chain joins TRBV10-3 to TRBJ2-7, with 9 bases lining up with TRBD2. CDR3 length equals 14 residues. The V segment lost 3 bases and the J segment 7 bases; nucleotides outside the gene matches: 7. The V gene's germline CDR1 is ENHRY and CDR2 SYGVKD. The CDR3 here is CAISELAGPNEQYF. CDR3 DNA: TGTGCCATCAGTGAACTAGCGGGCCCCAATGAGCAGTACTTC.

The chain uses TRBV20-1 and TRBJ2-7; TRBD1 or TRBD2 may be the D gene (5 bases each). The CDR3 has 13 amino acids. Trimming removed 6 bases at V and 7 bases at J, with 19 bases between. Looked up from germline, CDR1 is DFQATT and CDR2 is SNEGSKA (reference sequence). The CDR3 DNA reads TGCAGTGCCCCGGCAGGGAGCTACAATGAGCAGTACTTC. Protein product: CSAPAGSYNEQYF.

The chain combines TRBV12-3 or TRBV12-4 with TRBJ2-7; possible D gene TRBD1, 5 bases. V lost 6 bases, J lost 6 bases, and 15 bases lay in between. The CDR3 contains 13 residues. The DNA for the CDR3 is TGTGCCAGCAGGCCGACAGCATCTTTCGAGCAGTACTTC. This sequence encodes CASRPTASFEQYF.

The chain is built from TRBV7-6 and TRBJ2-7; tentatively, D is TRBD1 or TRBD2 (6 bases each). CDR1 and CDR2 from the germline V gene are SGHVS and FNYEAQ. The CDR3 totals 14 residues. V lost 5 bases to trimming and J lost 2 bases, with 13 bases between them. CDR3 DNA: TGTGCCAGCAGCGTAGGGGGGAATACCTACGAGCAGTACTTC. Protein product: CASSVGGNTYEQYF.

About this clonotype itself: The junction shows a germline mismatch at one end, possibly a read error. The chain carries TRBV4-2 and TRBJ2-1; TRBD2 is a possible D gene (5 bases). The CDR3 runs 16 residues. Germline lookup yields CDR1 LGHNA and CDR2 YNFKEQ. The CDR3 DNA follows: TGTGCCAGCAGCCAAGGGTTGGCTAGCTCCTACAATGGGCAGTTCTTC. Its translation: CASSQGLASSYNGQFF.

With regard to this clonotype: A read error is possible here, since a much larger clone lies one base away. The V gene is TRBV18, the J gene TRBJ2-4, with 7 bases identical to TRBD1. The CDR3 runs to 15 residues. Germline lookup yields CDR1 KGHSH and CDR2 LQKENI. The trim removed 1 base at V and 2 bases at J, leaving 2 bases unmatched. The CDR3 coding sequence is TGTGCCAGCTCACCACAGGGGGCGTCCAAAAACATTCAGTACTTC. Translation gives CASSPQGASKNIQYF.

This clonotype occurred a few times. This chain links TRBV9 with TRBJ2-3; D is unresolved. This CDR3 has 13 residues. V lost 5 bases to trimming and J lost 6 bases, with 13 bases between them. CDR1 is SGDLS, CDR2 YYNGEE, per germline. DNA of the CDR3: TGTGCCAGCAGTACCCCCGGAATGGATACGCAGTATTTT. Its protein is CASSTPGMDTQYF.

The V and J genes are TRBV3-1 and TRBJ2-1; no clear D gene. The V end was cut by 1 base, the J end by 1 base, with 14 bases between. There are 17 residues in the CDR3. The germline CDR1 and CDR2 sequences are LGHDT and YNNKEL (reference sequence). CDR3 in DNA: TGTGCCAGCAGCCAAGTCGGTTACTGGACGTCCTACAATGAGCAGTTCTTC. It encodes CASSQVGYWTSYNEQFF.